The clone carrying this T cell receptor (beta chain) has at least ten counts. This sample stems from a study of T-cell reconstitution after alpha-beta-depleted transplantation in children. Unique molecular identifiers were used to barcode this TCRbeta library. MiXCR, run by TCRdb on the PCR reads, gives a single entry per CDR3 protein. The sample consists of 480,000 or so distinct CDR3 sequences, roughly a tenth of them appearing once. Germline CDR1 and CDR2: SGHTA and FQGNSA. V was pared by 6 bases and J by 4 bases, with 19 bases between. The CDR3 has 16 amino acids. This chain links TRBV7-2 with TRBJ2-1; D tentatively reads TRBD1 or TRBD2 (6 bases each). The specimen comprised PBMCs, sampled before TCRalphabeta/CD19-depleted stem cell transplant. This receptor was identified in a child younger than 10 with inherited bone marrow failure, due to receive a stem cell transplant. The CDR3 loop reads CASRIVGGAGYNEQFF. In DNA, the CDR3 is TGTGCCAGCAGGATCGTCGGGGGCGCCGGATACAATGAGCAGTTCTTC.